This TCR beta chain was profiled in a study of T cell repertoires in cytomegalovirus infection. Study details: Evidence of both CMV infection and a matching HLA type came from public TCR beta signatures. The study, taken as a whole, reports: It was HLA-C-restricted CMV-specific TCR beta clonotypes that dominated the response ex vivo.

Details on this clonotype: Its antigen is not identified.

CDR3 length equals 14 residues. Trimming cost V 2 bases and J 4 bases, with 10 bases left between them. Germline V lookup: CDR1 MNHEY, CDR2 SVGAGI. TCRdb ran MiXCR on the reads and lists one entry per CDR3 protein. The table lists around 360,000 distinct CDR3 sequences, about a third of them singletons, with less than 15% in the top ten. The TCR sequence derives from a human donor in good health (CMV status not recorded). Some clones in this sample may be carry-over from other donors' samples. This chain joins TRBV6-5 and TRBJ2-3, with TRBD1 as a possible D gene (5 bases). The specimen comprised cultured PBMCs, sampled from culture after CMV antigen stimulation. The CDR3 region has the DNA TGTGCCAGCAGTTACAGGGGCCGGGCAGATACGCAGTATTTT. Its translation: CASSYRGRADTQYF.